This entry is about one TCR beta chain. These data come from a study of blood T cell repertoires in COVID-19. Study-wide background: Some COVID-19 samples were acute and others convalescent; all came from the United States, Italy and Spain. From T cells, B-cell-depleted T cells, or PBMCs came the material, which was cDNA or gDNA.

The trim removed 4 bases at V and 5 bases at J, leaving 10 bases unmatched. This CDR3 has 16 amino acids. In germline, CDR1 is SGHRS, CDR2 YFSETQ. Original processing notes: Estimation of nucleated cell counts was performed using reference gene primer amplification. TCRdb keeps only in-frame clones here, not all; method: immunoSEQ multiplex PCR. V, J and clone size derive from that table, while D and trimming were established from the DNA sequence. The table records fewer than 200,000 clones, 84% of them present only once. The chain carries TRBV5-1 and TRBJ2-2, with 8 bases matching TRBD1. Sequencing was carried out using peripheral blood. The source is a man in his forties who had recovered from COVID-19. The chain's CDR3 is CASSPRTGLATGELFF. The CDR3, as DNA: TGCGCCAGCAGCCCCCGGACAGGGTTGGCGACCGGGGAGCTGTTTTTT.